This TCR beta chain was identified in a study of early T cells in non-severe SARS-CoV-2 infection. Study in general: Sequenced material consisted of bulk RNA (from unsorted whole blood), and chains were unpaired.

TCRdb re-analysed the 5' RACE reads in MiXCR, keeping a single row per CDR3 protein. The data contain approximately 69,000 distinct CDR3 sequences, 10% to 15% of them singletons. This clonotype was counted only a few times. The origin of this receptor is an adult who was a healthcare worker with PCR-confirmed SARS-CoV-2 infection or an uninfected control (not recorded which). Sequenced: whole blood.

CDR3 in DNA: TGCAGTGCCAGCGACAGGCGGAAAAGCACAGATACGCAGTATTTT. Its translation is CSASDRRKSTDTQYF. V usage is TRBV20-1 and J usage is TRBJ2-3, with D possibly matching TRBD1 (6 bases). Germline V gives CDR1 DFQATT, CDR2 SNEGSKA (reference sequence). The CDR3 is 15 residues long. V lost 6 bases to trimming and J lost 0 bases, with 16 bases between them.